A single T cell receptor beta chain is shown here with its context. Its specificity is not known. TCRdb recomputed calls from the reads with MiXCR, one row per CDR3 protein. The table has 75,000 to 95,000 distinct CDR3 sequences, approximately 43% seen once. This CDR3 comprises 17 residues. With V trimmed by 1 base and J by 1 base, 9 bases remained unmatched. The V gene's germline CDR1 is SGHAT and CDR2 FQNNGV. The entry originates in a study of T cell repertoires in cytomegalovirus infection. This receptor was identified in a human donor in good health (CMV status not recorded). Some clones in this sample may be carry-over from other donors' samples. The source was CD8+ T cells from cultured PBMCs, collected from culture after CMV antigen stimulation. J is TRBJ2-5 and V is TRBV11-2, with TRBD1 identical over 7 bases. CDR3 residues: CASSLGPGQTIQETQYF. For the CDR3, the DNA is TGTGCCAGCAGCTTAGGCCCGGGACAGACAATCCAAGAGACCCAGTACTTC.